This TCR beta chain is drawn from a study of beta chain features in type 1 diabetes. In the study overall: Age, gender and cell yields were alike across patients and healthy donors. Study observations and caveats: High TCR expression in some cells could lead to their over-representation in cDNA sequencing. In the patient group, naive, central memory and Treg TCRB repertoires seemed more alike than in the healthy donor group. Patients with type 1 diabetes carried fewer insertions and had more deletions at their VDJ junctions.

The sequenced template was cDNA made from the entire isolated RNA. The repertoire was sequenced with immunoSEQ multiplex PCR; TCRdb's copy has only in-frame clones and lacks some. The top ten clones hold around 0.44% of a sample with about 340,000 clones, 8% of them seen once. The CDR3 is 19 amino acids. Trimming pared 0 bases from V and 3 bases from J, leaving 21 bases between. The V gene's germline CDR1 is LGHNA and CDR2 YSLEER. This clone was found a few times. What it binds is not known. Material: central memory CD4+ T cells from blood. The chain is built from TRBV4-3 and TRBJ2-1; D gene unclear. This receptor was taken from a woman aged 18 to 35 in good health. The CDR3 sequence: CASSQEVVSRIRHYNEQFF. The CDR3 bases are TGCGCCAGCAGCCAAGAAGTAGTCTCGAGGATAAGACACTACAATGAGCAGTTCTTC.